This section outlines one TCR beta chain sequence together with its context. Its matching antigen is unknown. People who had autoimmune disease history or systemic immunosuppression were excluded. This CDR3 has 14 amino acids. Germline V gene data show CDR1 as MDHEN and CDR2 as SYDVKM. V trimming: 3 bases; J trimming: 2 bases; junction bases outside the gene matches: 2. TCRdb's copy holds only in-frame clones and misses some; the assay was immunoSEQ multiplex PCR. In the table there are approximately 90,000 clones, approximately 92% of which are singletons. These data originate in a study of OX40 agonist ivuxolimab in advanced cancers. About the research overall: Cancers in dose escalation were hepatocellular, melanoma, renal cell and head and neck. Study-wide findings and caveats: On average, a greater number of expanded clones characterised CD8+ T cells relative to CD4+.

The starting material was CD4+ or CD8+ T cells sorted from blood, obtained in a trial of the OX40 agonist ivuxolimab. V usage is TRBV28 and J usage is TRBJ1-2; 8 nucleotides align to TRBD1. The sequence was obtained from an adult with an advanced solid tumor such as melanoma, head and neck, liver or kidney cancer. CDR3 DNA: TGTGCCAGCAGTTTTGGGACAGGCAACTATGGCTACACCTTC. It specifies CASSFGTGNYGYTF.